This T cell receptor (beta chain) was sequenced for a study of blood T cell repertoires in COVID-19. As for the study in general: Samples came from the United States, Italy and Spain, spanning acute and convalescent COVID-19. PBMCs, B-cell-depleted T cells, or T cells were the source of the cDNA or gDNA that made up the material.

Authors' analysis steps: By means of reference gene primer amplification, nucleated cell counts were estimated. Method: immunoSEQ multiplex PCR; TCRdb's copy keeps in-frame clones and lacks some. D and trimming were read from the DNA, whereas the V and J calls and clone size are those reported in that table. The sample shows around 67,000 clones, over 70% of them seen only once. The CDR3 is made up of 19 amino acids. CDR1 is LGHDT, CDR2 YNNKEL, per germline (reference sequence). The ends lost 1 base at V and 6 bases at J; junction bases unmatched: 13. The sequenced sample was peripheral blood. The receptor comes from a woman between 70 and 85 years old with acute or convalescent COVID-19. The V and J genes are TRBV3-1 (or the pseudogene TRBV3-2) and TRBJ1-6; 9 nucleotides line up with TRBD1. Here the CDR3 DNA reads TGTGCCAGCAGCCAAGGGAACCATATTACAGGGGGCGTTAATTCACCCCTCCACTTT. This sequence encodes CASSQGNHITGGVNSPLHF.